This T cell receptor beta chain was profiled in a study of cytomegalovirus exposure and HLA in healthy donors. Across the whole study: The 120 or so validation repertoires, a later analysis reported, used the same platform as the roughly 610 first-cohort repertoires.

The donors were members of the validation cohort comprising some 130 subjects, separate from the approximately 670-subject first cohort. Germline values: CDR1 LNHDA, CDR2 SQIVND (reference sequence). The CDR3 covers 14 residues. The V gene lost 5 bases and the J gene lost 1 base, with 12 bases spanning the gap. For this clone: Its antigen is not known.

Study results and limitations: Reportedly, diagnosis of cytomegalovirus status by the classifier showed high specificity and sensitivity. Rare TCR sequences dominated, though some public TCRs recurred in many donors.

The table came from immunoSEQ multiplex PCR; TCRdb's copy has only in-frame clones and leaves some out. The sample lists fewer than 400,000 clones; roughly 88% were seen once. The material sequenced was PBMCs. V gene TRBV19 combines with J gene TRBJ2-7, with D maybe TRBD2 (6 bases). This TCR was sampled from a woman between 18 and 29 years old in good health and CMV-seronegative. The CDR3 spells CASSPTGTSYEQYF. CDR3 DNA sequence: TGTGCCAGTAGTCCGACCGGGACTTCCTACGAGCAGTACTTC.